This T cell receptor beta chain was identified in a study of cytomegalovirus exposure and HLA in healthy donors. Study findings and constraints: In a later analysis, several top co-occurrence clusters appeared linked to parvovirus B19, influenza, CMV and Epstein-Barr virus. Among the CMV-associated chains, a few were confirmed in vitro as specific for CMV antigens. Later analysis associated a missense DCLRE1C variant with TCR beta V- and J-gene trimming. Fewer N-insertions than the roughly 700-donor mean were reportedly shown by an Asian-associated ancestry cluster in a later analysis.

The study ran its PCR with 60 Vbeta and 13 Jbeta primers. Produced via immunoSEQ multiplex PCR; TCRdb's table is partial and in-frame only. In the table there are roughly 150,000 clones, 76% of which are singletons. Germline V lookup: CDR1 MNHNS, CDR2 SASEGT. V was pared by 6 bases and J by 7 bases, with 11 bases of the junction left unmatched. The CDR3 spans 15 residues. This clone was picked up one time. Its specificity is not known. The sample taken for sequencing was PBMCs. The chain links TRBV6-1 to TRBJ1-5; TRBD1 matches 8 bases. This receptor was obtained from a male donor in good health and CMV-seronegative. The CDR3 is CASRPDRGVGQPQHF. In DNA form, the CDR3 reads TGTGCCAGCAGGCCTGACAGGGGAGTAGGGCAGCCCCAGCATTTT.